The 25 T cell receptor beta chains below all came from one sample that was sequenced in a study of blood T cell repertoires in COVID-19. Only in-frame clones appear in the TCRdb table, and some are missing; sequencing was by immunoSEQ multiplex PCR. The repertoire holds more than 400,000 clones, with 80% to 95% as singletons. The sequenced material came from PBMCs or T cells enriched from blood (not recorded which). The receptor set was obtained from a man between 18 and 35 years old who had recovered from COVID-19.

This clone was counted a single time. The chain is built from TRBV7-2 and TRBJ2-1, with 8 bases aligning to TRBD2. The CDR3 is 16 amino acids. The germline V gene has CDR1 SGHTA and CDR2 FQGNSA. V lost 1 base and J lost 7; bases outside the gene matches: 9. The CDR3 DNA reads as TGTGCCAGCAGCTTAGATAGGGCGGGAGGTTTTAATGAGCAGTTCTTC. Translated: CASSLDRAGGFNEQFF.

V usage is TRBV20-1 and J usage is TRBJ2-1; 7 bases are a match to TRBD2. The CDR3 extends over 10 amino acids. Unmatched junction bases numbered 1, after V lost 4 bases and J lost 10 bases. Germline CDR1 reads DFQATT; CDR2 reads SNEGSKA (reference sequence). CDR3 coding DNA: TGCAGTGCTACAGCGGGGGAGCAGTTCTTC. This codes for CSATAGEQFF.

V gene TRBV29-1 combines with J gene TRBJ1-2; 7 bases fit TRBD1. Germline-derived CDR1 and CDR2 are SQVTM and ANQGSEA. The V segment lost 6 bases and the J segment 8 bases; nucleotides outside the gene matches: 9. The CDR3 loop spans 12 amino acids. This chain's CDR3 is CSVKPTGLGYTF. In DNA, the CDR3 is TGCAGCGTCAAACCGACAGGGTTGGGCTACACCTTC.

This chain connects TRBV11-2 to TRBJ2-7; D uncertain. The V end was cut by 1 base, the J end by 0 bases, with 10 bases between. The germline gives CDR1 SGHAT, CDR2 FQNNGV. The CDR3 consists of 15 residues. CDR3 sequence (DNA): TGTGCCAGCAGCTTAGGGTACAGATCCTCCTACGAGCAGTACTTC. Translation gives CASSLGYRSSYEQYF.

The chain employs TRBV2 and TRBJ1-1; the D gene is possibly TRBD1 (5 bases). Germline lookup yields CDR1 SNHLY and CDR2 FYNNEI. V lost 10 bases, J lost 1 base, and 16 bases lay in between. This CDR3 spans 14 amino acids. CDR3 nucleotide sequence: TGTGCCACGTCAGAACAGGTGGGGAACACTGAAGCTTTCTTT. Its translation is CATSEQVGNTEAFF.

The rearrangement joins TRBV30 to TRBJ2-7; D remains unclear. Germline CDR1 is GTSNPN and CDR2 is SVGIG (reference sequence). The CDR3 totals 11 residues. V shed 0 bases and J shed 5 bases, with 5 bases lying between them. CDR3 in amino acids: CAWSVLHEQYF. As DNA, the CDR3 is TGTGCCTGGAGTGTACTCCACGAGCAGTACTTC.

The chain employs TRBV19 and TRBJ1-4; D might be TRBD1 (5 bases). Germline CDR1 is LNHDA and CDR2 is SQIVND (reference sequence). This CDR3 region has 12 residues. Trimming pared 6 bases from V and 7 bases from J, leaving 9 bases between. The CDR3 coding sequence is TGTGCCAGTAGGGGGCACGCTGAAAAACTGTTTTTT. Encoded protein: CASRGHAEKLFF.

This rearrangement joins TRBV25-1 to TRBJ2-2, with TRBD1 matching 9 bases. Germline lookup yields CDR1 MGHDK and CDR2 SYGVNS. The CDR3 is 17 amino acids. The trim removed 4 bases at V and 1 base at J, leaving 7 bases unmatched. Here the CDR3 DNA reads TGTGCCAGCAGTGCCTTCGGGACAGGGCGGAACACCGGGGAGCTGTTTTTT. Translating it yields CASSAFGTGRNTGELFF.

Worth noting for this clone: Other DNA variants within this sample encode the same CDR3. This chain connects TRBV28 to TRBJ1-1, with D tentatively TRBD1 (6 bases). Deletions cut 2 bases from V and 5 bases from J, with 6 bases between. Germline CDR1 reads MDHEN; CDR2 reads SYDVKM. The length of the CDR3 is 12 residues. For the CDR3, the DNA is TGTGCCAGCAGTTTAAGGGGGACTGAAGCTTTCTTT. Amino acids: CASSLRGTEAFF.

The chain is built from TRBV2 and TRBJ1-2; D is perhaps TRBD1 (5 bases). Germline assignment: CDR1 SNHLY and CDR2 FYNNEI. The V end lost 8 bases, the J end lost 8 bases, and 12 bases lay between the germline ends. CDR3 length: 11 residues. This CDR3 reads CASVRGIGYTF. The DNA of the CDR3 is TGTGCCAGCGTAAGGGGTATCGGCTACACCTTC. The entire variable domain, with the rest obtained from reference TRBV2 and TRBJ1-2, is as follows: EPEVTQTPSHQVTQMGQEVILRCVPISNHLYFYWYRQILGQKVEFLVSFYNNEISEKSEIFDDQFSVERPDGSNFTLKIRSTKLEDSAMYFCASVRGIGYTFGSGTRLTVV.

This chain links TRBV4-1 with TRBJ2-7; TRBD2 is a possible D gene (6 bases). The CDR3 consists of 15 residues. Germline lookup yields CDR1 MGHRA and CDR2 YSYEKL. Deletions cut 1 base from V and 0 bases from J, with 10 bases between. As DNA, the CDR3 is TGCGCCAGCAGCCAAGCCGGGACTGGCTCCTACGAGCAGTACTTC. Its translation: CASSQAGTGSYEQYF.

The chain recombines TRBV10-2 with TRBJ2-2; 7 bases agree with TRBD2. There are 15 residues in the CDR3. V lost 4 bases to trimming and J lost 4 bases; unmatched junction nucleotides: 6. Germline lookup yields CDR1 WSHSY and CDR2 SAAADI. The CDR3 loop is CASSVRRESTGELFF. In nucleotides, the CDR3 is TGCGCCAGCAGTGTAAGGCGGGAGTCCACCGGGGAGCTGTTTTTT.

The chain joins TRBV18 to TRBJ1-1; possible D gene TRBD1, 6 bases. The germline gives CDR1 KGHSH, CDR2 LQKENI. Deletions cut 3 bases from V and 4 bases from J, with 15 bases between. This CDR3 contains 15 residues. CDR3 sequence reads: CASSPEGGGGTEAFF. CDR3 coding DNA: TGTGCCAGCTCACCCGAAGGGGGGGGTGGCACTGAAGCTTTCTTT.

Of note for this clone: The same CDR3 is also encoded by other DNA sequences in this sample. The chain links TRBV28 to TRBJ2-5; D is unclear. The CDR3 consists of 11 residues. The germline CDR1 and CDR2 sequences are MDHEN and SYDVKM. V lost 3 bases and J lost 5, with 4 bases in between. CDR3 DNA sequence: TGTGCCAGCAGTTTCAGGGAGACCCAGTACTTC. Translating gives CASSFRETQYF.

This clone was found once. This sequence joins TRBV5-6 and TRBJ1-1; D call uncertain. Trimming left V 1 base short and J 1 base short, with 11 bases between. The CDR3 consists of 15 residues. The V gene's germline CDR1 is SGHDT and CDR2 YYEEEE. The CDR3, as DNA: TGTGCCAGCAGCTTGCAGCTACAGAGGAACACTGAAGCTTTCTTT. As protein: CASSLQLQRNTEAFF. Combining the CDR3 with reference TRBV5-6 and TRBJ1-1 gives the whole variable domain DAGVTQSPTHLIKTRGQQVTLRCSPKSGHDTVSWYQQALGQGPQFIFQYYEEEERQRGNFPDRFSGHQFPNYSSELNVNALLLGDSALYLCASSLQLQRNTEAFFGQGTRLTVV.

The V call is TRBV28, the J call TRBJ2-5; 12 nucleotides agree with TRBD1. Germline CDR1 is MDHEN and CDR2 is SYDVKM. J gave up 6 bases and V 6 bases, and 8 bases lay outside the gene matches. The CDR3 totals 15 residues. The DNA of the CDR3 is TGTGCCAGCAGCTTGGGACAGGGGGCAAGAAAGACCCAGTACTTC. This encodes CASSLGQGARKTQYF.

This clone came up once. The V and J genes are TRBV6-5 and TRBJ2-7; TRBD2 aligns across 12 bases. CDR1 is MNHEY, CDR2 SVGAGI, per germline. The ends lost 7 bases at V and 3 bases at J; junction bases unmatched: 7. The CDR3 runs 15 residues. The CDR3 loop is CASTILAGGSYEQYF. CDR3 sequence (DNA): TGTGCCAGCACTATACTAGCGGGAGGCAGCTACGAGCAGTACTTC.

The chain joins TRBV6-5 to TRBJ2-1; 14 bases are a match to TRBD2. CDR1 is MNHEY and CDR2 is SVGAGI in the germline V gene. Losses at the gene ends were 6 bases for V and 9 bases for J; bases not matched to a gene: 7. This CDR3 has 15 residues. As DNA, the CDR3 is TGTGCCAGCAGGCGACTAGCGGGAGGGCCGGGTGAGCAGTTCTTC. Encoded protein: CASRRLAGGPGEQFF.

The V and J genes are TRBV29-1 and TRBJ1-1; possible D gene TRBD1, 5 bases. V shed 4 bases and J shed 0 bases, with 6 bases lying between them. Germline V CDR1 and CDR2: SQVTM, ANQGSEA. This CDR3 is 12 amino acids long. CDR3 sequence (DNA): TGCAGCGTTGCGGGGGTGAACACTGAAGCTTTCTTT. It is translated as CSVAGVNTEAFF.

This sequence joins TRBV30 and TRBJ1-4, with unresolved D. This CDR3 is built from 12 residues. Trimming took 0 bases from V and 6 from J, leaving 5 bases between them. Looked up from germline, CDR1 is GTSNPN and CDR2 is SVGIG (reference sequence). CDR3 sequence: CAWSVAHEKLFF. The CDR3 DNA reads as TGTGCCTGGAGTGTAGCACATGAAAAACTGTTTTTT.

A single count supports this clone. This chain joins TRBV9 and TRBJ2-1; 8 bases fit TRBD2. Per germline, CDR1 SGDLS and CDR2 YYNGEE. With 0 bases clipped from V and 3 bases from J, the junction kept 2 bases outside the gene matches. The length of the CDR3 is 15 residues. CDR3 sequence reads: CASSVVGTSYNEQFF. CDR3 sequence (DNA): TGTGCCAGCAGCGTAGTCGGGACTAGCTACAATGAGCAGTTCTTC.

CDR3 coding DNA: TGTGCCAGCTCACCAGGCTCGGGACAGGGGTTTCCTGAAGCTTTCTTT. As protein: CASSPGSGQGFPEAFF. The chain couples TRBV18 to TRBJ1-1, with 10 bases aligning to TRBD1. The germline V gene has CDR1 KGHSH and CDR2 LQKENI. This CDR3 is built from 16 residues. The J segment lost 6 bases and the V segment lost 2 bases, leaving 9 bases of the junction unmatched. The variable domain in full, completed from reference TRBV18 and TRBJ1-1, reads NAGVMQNPRHLVRRRGQEARLRCSPMKGHSHVYWYRQLPEEGLKFMVYLQKENIIDESGMPKERFSAEFPKEGPSILRIQQVVRGDSAAYFCASSPGSGQGFPEAFFGQGTRLTVV.

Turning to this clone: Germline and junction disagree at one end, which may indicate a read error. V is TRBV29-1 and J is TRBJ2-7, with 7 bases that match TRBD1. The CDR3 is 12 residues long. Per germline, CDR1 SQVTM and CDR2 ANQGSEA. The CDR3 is CSAEQGTYEQYF. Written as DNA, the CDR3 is TGCAGCGCTGAACAGGGGACCTACGAGCAGTACTTC.

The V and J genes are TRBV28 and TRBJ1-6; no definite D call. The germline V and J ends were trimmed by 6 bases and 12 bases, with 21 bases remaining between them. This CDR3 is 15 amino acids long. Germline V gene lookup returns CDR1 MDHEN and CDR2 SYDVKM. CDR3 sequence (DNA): TGTGCCAGCAGCCGAAAGGACGGGGATAGGCGACCCCTCCACTTT. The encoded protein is CASSRKDGDRRPLHF. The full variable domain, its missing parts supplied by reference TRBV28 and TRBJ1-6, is DVKVTQSSRYLVKRTGEKVFLECVQDMDHENMFWYRQDPGLGLRLIYFSYDVKMKEKGDIPEGYSVSREKKERFSLILESASTNQTSMYLCASSRKDGDRRPLHFGNGTRLTVT.

The CDR3 is CASSLGQRTAEAFF. DNA of the CDR3: TGTGCCAGTTCTCTGGGACAGCGAACCGCTGAAGCTTTCTTT. The chain joins TRBV19 to TRBJ1-1; 7 nucleotides match TRBD1. The CDR3 consists of 14 residues. In germline, CDR1 is LNHDA, CDR2 SQIVND (reference sequence). Losses at the gene ends were 8 bases for V and 6 bases for J; bases not matched to a gene: 12.